This T cell receptor beta chain was captured by sequencing in a study of blood T cell repertoires in COVID-19. Across the study: Acute-phase and convalescent COVID-19 samples originated in the United States, Italy and Spain.

Repertoires were generated with immunoSEQ multiplex PCR, while TCRdb's copy carries only in-frame clones and drops some. The sample has 100,000 or so clones, 84% seen once. The CDR3 sequence is 14 residues long. Trimming took 1 base from V and 1 from J, leaving 8 bases between them. CDR1 SGHTA and CDR2 FQGNSA come from the germline V gene. The chain joins TRBV7-2 to TRBJ2-7; D call uncertain. Material: peripheral blood. The sequence was obtained from a man between 70 and 80 years old with active or convalescent COVID-19. The CDR3 region has the DNA TGTGCCAGCAGCTTAGTCACACCTTCCTACGAGCAGTACTTC. It translates to CASSLVTPSYEQYF.